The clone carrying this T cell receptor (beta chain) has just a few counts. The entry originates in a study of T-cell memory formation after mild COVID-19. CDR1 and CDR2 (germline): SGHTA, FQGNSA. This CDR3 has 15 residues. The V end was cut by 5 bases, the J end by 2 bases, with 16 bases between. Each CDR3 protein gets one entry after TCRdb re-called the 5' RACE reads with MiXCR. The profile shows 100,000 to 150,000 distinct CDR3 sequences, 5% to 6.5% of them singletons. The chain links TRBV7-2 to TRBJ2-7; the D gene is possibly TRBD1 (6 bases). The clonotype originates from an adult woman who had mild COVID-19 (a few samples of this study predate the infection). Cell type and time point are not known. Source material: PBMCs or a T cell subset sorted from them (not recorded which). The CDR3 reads CASSPSQGRPYEQYF. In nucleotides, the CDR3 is TGTGCCAGCAGCCCGAGTCAGGGGCGCCCCTACGAGCAGTACTTC.